By frequency in the sample, the clone carrying this T cell receptor beta chain is large. This specimen belongs to a study of immune characterization of retroperitoneal liposarcoma. MiXCR was run by TCRdb on the PCR reads, yielding one entry per CDR3 protein. The sample includes a few thousand distinct CDR3 sequences, about 35% of them seen just once. This CDR3 has 15 residues. The V gene end was trimmed by 2 bases and the J gene end by 7 bases; junction bases not matched to a gene: 6. The germline V gene encodes CDR1 MNHEY and CDR2 SVGAGI. The V gene is TRBV6-5, the J gene TRBJ2-1; 9 bases match TRBD2. The sequenced sample consisted of tumor tissue. This clonotype was obtained from a male donor with retroperitoneal liposarcoma. The CDR3 sequence is CASSYGSGRRNEQFF. Written as DNA, the CDR3 is TGTGCCAGCAGTTACGGGAGCGGGAGGCGAAATGAGCAGTTCTTC.